These 5 T cell receptor beta chains share one sample of origin, sequenced in a study of response to subunit inactivated influenza vaccine. One entry per CDR3 protein, called by TCRdb with MiXCR from the RT-PCR reads. Altogether roughly 780,000 distinct CDR3 sequences are present, less than 20% being singletons, with the ten largest covering approximately 10%. This material consisted of PBMCs from blood, taken 5 days after vaccination. Receptors originate from a middle-aged man who received an inactivated influenza vaccine.

The chain uses TRBV5-5 and TRBJ1-1, with D maybe TRBD1 (5 bases). This CDR3 is 14 amino acids long. Germline V gene lookup returns CDR1 SGHKS and CDR2 YYEKEE (reference sequence). V shed 4 bases and J shed 2 bases, with 12 bases lying between them. The CDR3 region is CASSLRGFNTEAFF. CDR3 in DNA: TGTGCCAGCAGCCTGAGGGGTTTTAACACTGAAGCTTTCTTT.

The table lists this clonotype with a few counts. This chain connects TRBV10-2 to TRBJ2-2; TRBD2 aligns across 8 bases. In germline, CDR1 is WSHSY, CDR2 SAAADI. V gave up 3 bases and J gave up 4 bases; unmatched junction bases: 4. This CDR3 has 15 amino acids. The CDR3 DNA reads TGCGCCAGCAGTGACAGGGCGGGAGGCACCGGGGAGCTGTTTTTT. This gives the protein CASSDRAGGTGELFF.

The chain carries TRBV12-3 or TRBV12-4 and TRBJ1-1; no clear D. The CDR3 is 12 residues long. Trimming cost V 5 bases and J 5 bases, with 9 bases left between them. The CDR3 reads CASSQLGTEAFF. The CDR3 coding sequence is TGTGCCAGCAGTCAATTGGGGACTGAAGCTTTCTTT.

The chain employs TRBV20-1 and TRBJ2-5; 11 bases fit TRBD2. Germline lookup yields CDR1 DFQATT and CDR2 SNEGSKA (reference sequence). The CDR3 covers 18 residues. J gave up 5 bases and V 3 bases, and 17 bases lay outside the gene matches. CDR3 DNA sequence: TGCAGTGCTAGGGAGTATTTAGCGGGAGGGCCACTTTTCGAGACCCAGTACTTC. This encodes CSAREYLAGGPLFETQYF.

This clonotype was observed a few times. The chain is built from TRBV7-2 and TRBJ1-1, with D uncertain. V was cut by 3 bases and J by 0 bases, with 11 bases left in between. The CDR3 has 15 amino acids. Germline values: CDR1 SGHTA, CDR2 FQGNSA. The CDR3 nucleotides are TGTGCCAGCAGCTTGCACGGCGAAATGAACACTGAAGCTTTCTTT. Translated: CASSLHGEMNTEAFF.